This TCR beta chain is drawn from a study of OX40 agonist ivuxolimab in advanced cancers. At the level of the study: Patients with hepatocellular carcinoma, melanoma, renal cell or head and neck cancer made up the dose-escalation patients. Enrollees could have had prior anti-PD-1, anti-PD-L1 or anti-CTLA-4 therapy, which about 40% had received.

V was clipped by 2 bases and J by 8 bases, with 21 bases between them. The CDR3 is 16 residues long. CDR1 is PRHDT and CDR2 is FYEKMQ in the germline V gene (reference sequence). The data were produced by immunoSEQ multiplex PCR, yet TCRdb's version contains in-frame clones alone and is incomplete. The table lists 60,000 to 100,000 clones, roughly 92% of them singletons. Researchers took blood at baseline, on cycle 4 day 1, and on cycle 7 day 1. The origin of this receptor is an adult with an advanced solid tumor such as melanoma, head and neck, liver or kidney cancer. The chain joins TRBV13 to TRBJ1-2; D may be TRBD1 (6 bases). Sequencing used CD4+ or CD8+ T cells sorted from blood, obtained in a trial of the OX40 agonist ivuxolimab. The CDR3 DNA reads TGTGCCAGCAGCTTATTTGGGGGCCCCTCTTTTCCGGGCTACACCTTC. Translated: CASSLFGGPSFPGYTF.